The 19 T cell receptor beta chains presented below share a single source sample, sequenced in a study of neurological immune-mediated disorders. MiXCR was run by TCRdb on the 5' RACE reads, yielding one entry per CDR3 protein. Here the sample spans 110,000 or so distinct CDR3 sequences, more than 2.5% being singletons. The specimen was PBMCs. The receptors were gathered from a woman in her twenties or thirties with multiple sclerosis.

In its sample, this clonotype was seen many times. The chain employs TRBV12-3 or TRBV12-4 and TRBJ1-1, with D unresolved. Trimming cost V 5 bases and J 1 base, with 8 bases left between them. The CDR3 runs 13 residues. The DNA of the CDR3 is TGTGCCAGCAGTGCTGGGAGGAACACTGAAGCTTTCTTT. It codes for CASSAGRNTEAFF.

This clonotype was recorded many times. The CDR3 nucleotides are TGTGCCAGCAGTTTATTAAGTCTGGACCAGTTCTTC. Translating gives CASSLLSLDQFF. The V gene is TRBV12-3 or TRBV12-4, the J gene TRBJ2-1, with no clear D. The ends were cut back, 2 bases at V and 13 bases at J, with 12 bases in the middle. The CDR3 is made up of 12 amino acids.

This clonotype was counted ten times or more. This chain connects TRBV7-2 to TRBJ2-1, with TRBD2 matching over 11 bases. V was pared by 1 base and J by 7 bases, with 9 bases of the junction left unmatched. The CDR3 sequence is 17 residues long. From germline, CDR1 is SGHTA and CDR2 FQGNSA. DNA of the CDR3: TGTGCCAGCAGCTTAGTCGCTAGACTAGCGGGACATAATGAGCAGTTCTTC. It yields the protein CASSLVARLAGHNEQFF.

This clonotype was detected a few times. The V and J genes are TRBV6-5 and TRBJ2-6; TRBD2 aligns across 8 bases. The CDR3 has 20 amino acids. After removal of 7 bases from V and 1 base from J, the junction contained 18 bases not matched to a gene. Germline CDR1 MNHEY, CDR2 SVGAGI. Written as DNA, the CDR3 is TGTGCCAGCACCCGGGGGGGGACAAGCCGTTGGTTTTCTGGGGCCAACGTCCTGACTTTC. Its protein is CASTRGGTSRWFSGANVLTF.

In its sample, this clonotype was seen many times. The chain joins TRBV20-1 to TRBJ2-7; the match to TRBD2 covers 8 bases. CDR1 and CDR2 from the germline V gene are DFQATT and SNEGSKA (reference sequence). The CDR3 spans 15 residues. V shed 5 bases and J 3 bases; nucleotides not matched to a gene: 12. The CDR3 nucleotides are TGCAGTGCTTTACCTCCGGGACTAGAGGGCTACGAGCAGTACTTC. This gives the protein CSALPPGLEGYEQYF.

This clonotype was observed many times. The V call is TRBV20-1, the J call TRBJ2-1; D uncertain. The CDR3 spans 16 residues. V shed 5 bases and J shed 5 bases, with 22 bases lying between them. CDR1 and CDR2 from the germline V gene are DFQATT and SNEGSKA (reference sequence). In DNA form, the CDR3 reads TGCAGTGCTTACACACCCGCCGGCCCTAAAAACAATGAGCAGTTCTTC. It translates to CSAYTPAGPKNNEQFF.

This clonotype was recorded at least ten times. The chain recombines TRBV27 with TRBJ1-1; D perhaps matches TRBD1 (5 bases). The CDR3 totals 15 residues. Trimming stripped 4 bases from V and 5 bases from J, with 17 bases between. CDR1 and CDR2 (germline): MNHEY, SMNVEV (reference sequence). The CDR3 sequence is CASSSRKQVLTEAFF. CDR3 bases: TGTGCCAGCAGTTCCCGGAAACAGGTCTTGACTGAAGCTTTCTTT.

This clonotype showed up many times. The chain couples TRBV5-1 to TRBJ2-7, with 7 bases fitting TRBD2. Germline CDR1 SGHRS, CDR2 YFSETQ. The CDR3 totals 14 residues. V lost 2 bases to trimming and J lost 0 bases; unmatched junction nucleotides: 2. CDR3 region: CASSFGGGSYEQYF. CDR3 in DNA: TGCGCCAGCAGCTTTGGCGGGGGCTCCTACGAGCAGTACTTC. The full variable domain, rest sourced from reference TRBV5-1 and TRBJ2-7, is KAGVTQTPRYLIKTRGQQVTLSCSPISGHRSVSWYQQTPGQGLQFLFEYFSETQRNKGNFPGRFSGRQFSNSRSEMNVSTLELGDSALYLCASSFGGGSYEQYFGPGTRLTVT.

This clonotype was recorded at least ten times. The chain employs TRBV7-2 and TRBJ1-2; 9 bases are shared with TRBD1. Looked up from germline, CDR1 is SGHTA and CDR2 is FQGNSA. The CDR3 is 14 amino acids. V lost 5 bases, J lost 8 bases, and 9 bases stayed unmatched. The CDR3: CASSILQGAGGYTF. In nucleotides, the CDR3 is TGTGCCAGCAGCATCCTACAGGGGGCGGGAGGCTACACCTTC.

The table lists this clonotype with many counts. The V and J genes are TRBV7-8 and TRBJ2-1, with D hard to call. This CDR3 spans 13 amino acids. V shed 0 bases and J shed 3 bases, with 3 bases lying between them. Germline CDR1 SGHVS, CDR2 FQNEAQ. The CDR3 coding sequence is TGTGCCAGCAGCTTAGCGGTCTACAATGAGCAGTTCTTC. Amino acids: CASSLAVYNEQFF.

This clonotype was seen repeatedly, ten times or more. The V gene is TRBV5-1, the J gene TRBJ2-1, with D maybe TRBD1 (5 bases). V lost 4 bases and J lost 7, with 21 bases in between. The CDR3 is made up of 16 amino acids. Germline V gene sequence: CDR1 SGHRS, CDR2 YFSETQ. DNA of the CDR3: TGCGCCAGCAGCCCTGGTATTGGACAAGGAAAAAATGAGCAGTTCTTC. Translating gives CASSPGIGQGKNEQFF.

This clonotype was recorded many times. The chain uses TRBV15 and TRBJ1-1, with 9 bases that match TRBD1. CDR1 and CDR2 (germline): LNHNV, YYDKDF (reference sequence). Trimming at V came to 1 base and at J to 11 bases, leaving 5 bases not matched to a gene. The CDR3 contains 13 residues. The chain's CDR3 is CATSRGDRAHAFF. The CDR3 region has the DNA TGTGCCACCAGCAGAGGGGACAGGGCTCATGCTTTCTTT.

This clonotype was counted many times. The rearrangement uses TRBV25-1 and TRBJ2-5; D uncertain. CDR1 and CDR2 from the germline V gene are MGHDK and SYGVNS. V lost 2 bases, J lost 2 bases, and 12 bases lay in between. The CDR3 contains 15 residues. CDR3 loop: CASSERPSHQETQYF. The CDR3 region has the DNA TGTGCCAGCAGTGAACGCCCCTCGCATCAAGAGACCCAGTACTTC.

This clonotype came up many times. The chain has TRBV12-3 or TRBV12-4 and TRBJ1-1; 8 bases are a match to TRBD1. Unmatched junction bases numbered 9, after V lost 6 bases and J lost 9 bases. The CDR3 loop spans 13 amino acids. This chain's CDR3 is CASSSVQGAQAFF. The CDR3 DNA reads TGTGCCAGCAGCTCCGTCCAGGGGGCACAAGCTTTCTTT.

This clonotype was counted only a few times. The DNA for the CDR3 is TGTGCCACCAGCGGAACCCGGACAGACACAGATACGCAGTATTTT. Its protein product is CATSGTRTDTDTQYF. The rearrangement links TRBV15 to TRBJ2-3; possibly TRBD1 for D (6 bases). The germline V and J ends were trimmed by 5 bases and 2 bases, with 14 bases remaining between them. The CDR3 spans 15 residues. The germline gives CDR1 LNHNV, CDR2 YYDKDF (reference sequence).

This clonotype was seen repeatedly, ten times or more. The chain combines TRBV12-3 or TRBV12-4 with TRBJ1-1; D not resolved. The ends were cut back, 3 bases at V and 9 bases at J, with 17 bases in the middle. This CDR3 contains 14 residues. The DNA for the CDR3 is TGTGCCAGCAGTTTTAGCCGGCCGGGAGTAAAAGCTTTCTTT. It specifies CASSFSRPGVKAFF.

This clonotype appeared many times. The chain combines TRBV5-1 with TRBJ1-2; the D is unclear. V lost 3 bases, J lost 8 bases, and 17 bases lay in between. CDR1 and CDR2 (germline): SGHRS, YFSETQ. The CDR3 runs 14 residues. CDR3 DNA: TGCGCCAGCAGCTCCTACGCCGGGTCTAGGGGCTACACCTTC. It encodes CASSSYAGSRGYTF.

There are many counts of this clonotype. CDR3: CASSAGTGNGYTF. The CDR3 bases are TGTGCCAGCAGTGCGGGGACAGGCAATGGCTACACCTTC. The chain is built from TRBV12-3 or TRBV12-4 and TRBJ1-2; 8 bases map to TRBD1. The junction had 5 bases not matched to a gene; V was cut back by 5 bases and J by 6 bases. The CDR3 sequence is 13 residues long.

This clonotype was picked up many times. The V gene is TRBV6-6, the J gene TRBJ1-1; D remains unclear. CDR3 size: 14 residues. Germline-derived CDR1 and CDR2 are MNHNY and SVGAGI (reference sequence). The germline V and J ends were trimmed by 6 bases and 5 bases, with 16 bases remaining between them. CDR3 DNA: TGTGCCAGCAGCCTATACCCCTCGAGGACTGAAGCTTTCTTT. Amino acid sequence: CASSLYPSRTEAFF.